The clone carrying this T cell receptor beta chain was recorded at least ten times. What it binds is not known. This record comes from a study of T cells after yellow fever vaccination. The authors made TCR cDNA by 5'RACE template switching, adding a universal primer site and UMIs. TCRdb processed the 5' RACE reads anew with MiXCR; each CDR3 protein has one entry. The data hold more than 120,000 distinct CDR3 sequences, with 7.7% observed a single time. Broader study findings: Reappearance after the booster was observed for most primary-vaccination clones (around 96% CD4, around 90% CD8).

This CDR3 spans 13 amino acids. Trimming removed 6 bases from V and 0 bases from J, with 9 bases in between. Germline-derived CDR1 and CDR2 are MGHDK and SYGVNS. This receptor was taken from a man aged 25 to 45 who received the YFV17D yellow fever vaccine. The sequences come from CD4+ T cells sorted from PBMCs, collected 5 days after the yellow fever booster vaccination. The chain has TRBV25-1 and TRBJ2-7, with D uncertain. The CDR3 DNA sequence: TGTGCCAGCAGCGCTATAGCCTCCTACGAGCAGTACTTC. This encodes CASSAIASYEQYF.